The 10 T cell receptor beta chains below all came from one sample that was sequenced in a study of blood T cell repertoires in COVID-19 (dated by TCRdb to 2018 to 2020). Library prep was done by the immunoSEQ multiplex PCR assay. What TCRdb holds here is the immuneACCESS table cut down to in-frame rearrangements. Part of the clones is not present; checked against another copy, under half of the missing clones reflect an unresolved V gene, and the others are unexplained. Across this sample there are approximately 110,000 clones, with approximately 80% seen only once. Clones ranked in the top ten supply nearly 0.85% of the sample. The sequencing sample was made of peripheral blood. Source of these receptors: a woman in her sixties or seventies with acute or convalescent COVID-19.

The chain employs TRBV27 and TRBJ1-4; 7 positions agree with TRBD1. This CDR3 has 15 residues. Germline trimming cut 5 bases from V and 7 bases from J; bases unmatched to any gene: 10. Per the germline V gene, CDR1 is MNHEY and CDR2 is SMNVEV (reference sequence). The CDR3 DNA sequence: TGTGCCAGCAGTCCCCGAGGGGGCAATAGTGAAAAACTGTTTTTT. Protein sequence: CASSPRGGNSEKLFF. Using reference TRBV27 and TRBJ1-4 for the parts outside the CDR3, the full variable domain is EAQVTQNPRYLITVTGKKLTVTCSQNMNHEYMSWYRQDPGLGLRQIYYSMNVEVTDKGDVPEGYKVSRKEKRNFPLILESPSPNQTSLYFCASSPRGGNSEKLFFGSGTQLSVL.

This clone is a singleton in its sample. The genes are TRBV5-4 and TRBJ2-1, with TRBD2 matching 7 bases. J lost 5 bases, V lost 0 bases, and 11 bases had no gene match. Germline V lookup: CDR1 SGHNT, CDR2 YYREEE (reference sequence). CDR3 length: 17 amino acids. Here the CDR3 reads CASSLDPPGGGNNEQFF. The CDR3 nucleotides read TGTGCCAGCAGCTTGGACCCCCCGGGCGGGGGAAACAATGAGCAGTTCTTC.

V gene TRBV24-1 combines with J gene TRBJ2-1; 10 positions match TRBD2. The germline CDR1 and CDR2 sequences are KGHDR and SFDVKD. This CDR3 contains 15 residues. V lost 0 bases and J lost 8; bases outside the gene matches: 3. Written as DNA, the CDR3 is TGTGCCACCAGTGATTTGACTAGCGGGATACATGAGCAGTTCTTC. The encoded protein is CATSDLTSGIHEQFF.

This chain uses TRBV1 with TRBJ2-3; TRBD2 reflects the table's D call only, with no check against the DNA. TRBV1 is noted as a pseudogene. CDR3 length: 17 amino acids. CDR3 in DNA: TGCACCAGCAGCCAAGATTCAGAGCGGGGGGGCCGAGATACGCAGTATTTT. Translated, it gives CTSSQDSERGGRDTQYF.

This clone was detected only once. The chain recombines TRBV2 with TRBJ2-5; TRBD2 matches 9 bases. Germline V CDR1 and CDR2: SNHLY, FYNNEI. V lost 1 base to trimming and J lost 2 bases; unmatched junction nucleotides: 11. The CDR3 consists of 18 residues. CDR3 coding DNA: TGTGCCAGCAGTGAAGTGAGCGGGGGGCCGGGTTTGCAAGAGACCCAGTACTTC. It translates to CASSEVSGGPGLQETQYF.

The genes are TRBV5-1 and TRBJ1-4; 9 bases line up with TRBD1. This CDR3 has 15 amino acids. Germline lookup yields CDR1 SGHRS and CDR2 YFSETQ. V lost 3 bases to trimming and J lost 8 bases; unmatched junction nucleotides: 8. CDR3 protein: CASSYRGQGDEKLFF. CDR3 DNA: TGCGCCAGCAGCTACCGGGGACAGGGTGACGAAAAACTGTTTTTT.

The V call is TRBV3-1 (or the pseudogene TRBV3-2), the J call TRBJ2-7, with 7 positions matching TRBD2. CDR3 length equals 15 residues. Germline values: CDR1 LGHDT, CDR2 YNNKEL (reference sequence). V shed 4 bases, J shed 6 bases, and the junction held 12 bases outside the gene matches. The CDR3 spells CASSPPAGAKGEQYF. The CDR3 region has the DNA TGTGCCAGCAGCCCCCCGGCGGGAGCCAAGGGCGAGCAGTACTTC.

The CDR3 DNA reads TGCGCCAGCAGCTCGGTTTCCGGGACAGGGGATTCACCCCTCCACTTT. It is translated as CASSSVSGTGDSPLHF. The chain employs TRBV5-1 and TRBJ1-6; TRBD1 matches at 10 bases. The CDR3 contains 16 residues. The trim removed 3 bases at V and 8 bases at J, leaving 8 bases unmatched. CDR1 SGHRS and CDR2 YFSETQ come from the germline V gene.

In DNA, the CDR3 is TGTGCCAGCAGCTTCGGGACAGGGGGCGCGGGTCAGCCCCAGCATTTT. Protein product: CASSFGTGGAGQPQHF. This chain uses TRBV5-6 with TRBJ1-5; TRBD1 aligns across 12 bases. Unmatched junction bases numbered 6, after V lost 2 bases and J lost 6 bases. Germline V lookup: CDR1 SGHDT, CDR2 YYEEEE. The CDR3 has 16 amino acids.

V usage is TRBV19 and J usage is TRBJ2-4; possibly TRBD1 for D (6 bases). The CDR3 consists of 13 residues. Germline CDR1 and CDR2: LNHDA and SQIVND (reference sequence). V lost 8 bases and J lost 9, with 17 bases in between. The DNA of the CDR3 is TGTGCCAGTGCAACAGGGCAGGGAAGCATTCAGTACTTC. It yields the protein CASATGQGSIQYF.